This T cell receptor beta chain was captured in a study of OX40 agonist ivuxolimab in advanced cancers. General notes on the study: Ivuxolimab was an agonistic, fully human IgG2 monoclonal antibody directed against OX40 (CD134), a costimulatory receptor. Intravenous ivuxolimab was administered to patients every 2 weeks at six dose levels: 0.01, 0.1, 0.3, 1.5, 3 and 10 mg/kg. Of the 50 to 55 dose-escalation patients, hepatocellular carcinoma was present in about 20, melanoma in around 15, renal cell carcinoma in 9 and head and neck cancer in 9. In the dose-escalation cohort, more than 75% of patients were male, and the mean age was around 60 years, with a range of roughly 23 to 85. Patients were allowed to have had prior anti-PD-1, anti-PD-L1 or anti-CTLA-4 therapy, and 40% to 45% of the dose-escalation patients had previously received checkpoint inhibitors. Partial responses were achieved by three dose-escalation patients, of whom one had hepatocellular carcinoma and two had cutaneous melanoma. Peripheral TCRbeta sequencing was intended to test whether TCR sequence diversity was altered and clonal T-cell expansion was caused by ivuxolimab. The monotherapy dose-escalation portion (N ≈ 52 patients) of the phase I ivuxolimab trial is reported in the paper.

Patients with a history of autoimmune disease or receiving systemic immunosuppression were excluded from the trial. Peripheral blood for TCR sequencing was collected from all dose cohorts at baseline, on cycle 4 day 1, and on cycle 7 day 1. The samples were taken from a phase I, first-in-human, multicenter, open-label dose-escalation trial of ivuxolimab. The trial enrolled adults with locally advanced or metastatic head and neck squamous cell, hepatocellular, melanoma or renal cell carcinoma. Before TCR sequencing, CD4+ T cells and CD8+ T cells from peripheral blood were sorted into separate populations. On this clone: Its specific antigen is unknown. No clone much larger than this one lies a single base away; base qualities are absent.

Study-wide conclusions, independent of this receptor: Clonal expansion of both CD4+ and CD8+ blood T cells was observed from baseline to week 6 at doses 0.1 to 3.0 mg/kg. In the 0.1-3.0 mg/kg groups, partial responders were among the patients with the lowest normalized peripheral clonal expansion, particularly in CD8+ T cells. After ivuxolimab, expanded clones were on average more numerous among CD8+ T cells than among CD4+ T cells. Low levels of normalized T-cell clonal expansion were also seen in some patients who did not respond. Antigen specificity was not determined for the clonally expanded peripheral T cells.

Genomic DNA was extracted from sorted cells for sequencing of the TCRbeta CDR3 region. The immunoSEQ Assay was used to sequence the TCRbeta CDR3 regions. TCRdb obtained this table from immuneACCESS and retained in-frame rearrangements with V and J assigned. These tables miss some clones; where compared with another copy, unresolved V genes account for less than half of the shortfall, and the remainder is unexplained. The sample table holds tens of thousands of clones, of which 92% were seen once. The ten largest account for roughly 3.5% of the sample. The CDR3, from cysteine to phenylalanine, totals 15 residues. The DNA shown is the 45-base CDR3, in frame from base 1. V is trimmed back by 0 bases and J by 4 bases, and the junction contains 4 bases that no gene match accounts for. According to the germline V gene (reference sequence), CDR1 reads GTSNPN and CDR2 reads SVGIG.

The material was CD4+ or CD8+ T cells sorted from blood, obtained in a trial of the OX40 agonist ivuxolimab. The sequence is built from TRBV30 and TRBJ2-3, and 10 junction bases match TRBD2. The clonotype was recovered from an adult with an advanced solid tumor such as melanoma, head and neck, liver or kidney cancer. The CDR3 is CAWSVLAGESDTQYF. The sequenced DNA is TGTGCCTGGAGTGTCCTAGCGGGGGAGTCAGATACGCAGTATTTT.